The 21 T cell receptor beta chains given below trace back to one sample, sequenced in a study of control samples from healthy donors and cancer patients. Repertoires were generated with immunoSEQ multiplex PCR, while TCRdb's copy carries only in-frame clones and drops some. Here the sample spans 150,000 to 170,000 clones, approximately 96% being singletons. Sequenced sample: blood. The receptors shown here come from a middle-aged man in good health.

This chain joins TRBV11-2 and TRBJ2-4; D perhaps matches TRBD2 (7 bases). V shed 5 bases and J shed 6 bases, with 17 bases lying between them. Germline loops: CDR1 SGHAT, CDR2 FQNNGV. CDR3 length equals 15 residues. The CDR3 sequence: CASSPGGRGVNIQYF. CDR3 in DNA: TGTGCCAGCAGCCCGGGGGGCCGGGGGGTAAACATTCAGTACTTC.

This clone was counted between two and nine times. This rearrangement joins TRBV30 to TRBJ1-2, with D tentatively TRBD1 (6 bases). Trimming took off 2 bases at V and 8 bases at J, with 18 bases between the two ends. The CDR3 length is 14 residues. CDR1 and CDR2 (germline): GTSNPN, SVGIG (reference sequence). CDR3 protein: CAWSPNTGFRGYTF. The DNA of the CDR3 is TGTGCCTGGAGTCCAAACACAGGGTTTCGAGGCTACACCTTC. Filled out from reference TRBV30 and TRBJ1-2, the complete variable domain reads SQTIHQWPATLVQPVGSPLSLECTVEGTSNPNLYWYRQAAGRGLQLLFYSVGIGQISSEVPQNLSASRPQDRQFILSSKKLLLSDSGFYLCAWSPNTGFRGYTFGSGTRLTVV.

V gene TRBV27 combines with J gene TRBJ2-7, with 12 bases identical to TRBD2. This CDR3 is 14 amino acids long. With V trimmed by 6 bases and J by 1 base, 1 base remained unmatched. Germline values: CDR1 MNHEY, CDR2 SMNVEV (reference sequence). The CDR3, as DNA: TGTGCCAGCAGGACTAGCGGGGGTTCCTACGAGCAGTACTTC. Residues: CASRTSGGSYEQYF.

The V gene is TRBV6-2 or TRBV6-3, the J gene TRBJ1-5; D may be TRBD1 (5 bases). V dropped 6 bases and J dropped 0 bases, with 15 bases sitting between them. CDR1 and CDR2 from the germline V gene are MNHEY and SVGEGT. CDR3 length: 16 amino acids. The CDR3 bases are TGTGCCAGCAGCCCTTGGGGACGTTTTAGCAATCAGCCCCAGCATTTT. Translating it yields CASSPWGRFSNQPQHF.

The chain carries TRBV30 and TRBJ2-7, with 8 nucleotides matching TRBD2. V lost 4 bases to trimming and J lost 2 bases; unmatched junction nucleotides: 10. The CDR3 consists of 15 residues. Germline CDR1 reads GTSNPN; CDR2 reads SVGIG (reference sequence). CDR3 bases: TGTGCCTGGACCACTATGGCGGGGGGCCCCTACGAGCAGTACTTC. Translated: CAWTTMAGGPYEQYF.

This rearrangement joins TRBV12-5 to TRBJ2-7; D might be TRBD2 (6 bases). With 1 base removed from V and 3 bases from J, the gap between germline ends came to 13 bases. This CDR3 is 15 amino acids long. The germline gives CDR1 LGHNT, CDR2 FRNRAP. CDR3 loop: CASGLAGTSRYEQYF. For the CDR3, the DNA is TGTGCTAGTGGTTTGGCCGGGACTTCACGCTACGAGCAGTACTTC.

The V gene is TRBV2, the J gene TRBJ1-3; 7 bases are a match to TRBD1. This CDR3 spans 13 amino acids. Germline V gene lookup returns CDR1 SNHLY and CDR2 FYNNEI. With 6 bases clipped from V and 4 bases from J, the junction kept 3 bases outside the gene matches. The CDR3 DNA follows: TGTGCCAGCAGGACAGGGTCAGGAAACACCATATATTTT. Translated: CASRTGSGNTIYF.

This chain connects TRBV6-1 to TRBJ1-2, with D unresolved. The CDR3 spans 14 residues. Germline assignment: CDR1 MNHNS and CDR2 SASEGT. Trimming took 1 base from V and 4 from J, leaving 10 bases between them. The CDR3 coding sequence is TGTGCCAGCAGTGAAGGTAGAACGAGCTATGGCTACACCTTC. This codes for CASSEGRTSYGYTF.

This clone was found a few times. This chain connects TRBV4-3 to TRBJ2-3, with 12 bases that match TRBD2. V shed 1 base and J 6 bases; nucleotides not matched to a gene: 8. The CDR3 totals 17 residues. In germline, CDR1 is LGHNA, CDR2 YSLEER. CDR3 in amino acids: CASSQATSGGQGDTQYF. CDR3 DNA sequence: TGCGCCAGCAGCCAAGCGACTAGCGGGGGCCAGGGGGATACGCAGTATTTT.

The CDR3 loop is CASSEFTYYNSPLHF. CDR3 nucleotide sequence: TGTGCCAGCAGTGAGTTTACGTATTATAATTCACCCCTCCACTTT. This chain links TRBV6-1 with TRBJ1-6, with D unclear. V gave up 3 bases and J gave up 4 bases, with 10 bases separating them. Germline values: CDR1 MNHNS, CDR2 SASEGT. The CDR3 covers 15 residues.

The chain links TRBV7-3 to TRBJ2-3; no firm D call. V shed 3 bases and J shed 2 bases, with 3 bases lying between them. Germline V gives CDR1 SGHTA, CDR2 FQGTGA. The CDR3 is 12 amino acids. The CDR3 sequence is CASSFSTDTQYF. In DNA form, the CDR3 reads TGTGCCAGCAGCTTTTCCACAGATACGCAGTATTTT.

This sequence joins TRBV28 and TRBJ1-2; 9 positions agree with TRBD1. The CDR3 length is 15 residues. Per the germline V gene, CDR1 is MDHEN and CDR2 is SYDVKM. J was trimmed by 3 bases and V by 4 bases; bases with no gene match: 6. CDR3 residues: CASSSPTGGHYGYTF. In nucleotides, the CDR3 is TGTGCCAGCAGTTCCCCAACAGGGGGCCACTATGGCTACACCTTC.

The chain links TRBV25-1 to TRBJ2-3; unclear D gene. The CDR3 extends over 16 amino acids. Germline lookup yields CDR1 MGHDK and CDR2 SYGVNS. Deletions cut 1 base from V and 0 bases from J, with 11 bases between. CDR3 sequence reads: CASSEWGTASTDTQYF. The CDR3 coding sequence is TGTGCCAGCAGTGAATGGGGAACCGCTAGCACAGATACGCAGTATTTT.

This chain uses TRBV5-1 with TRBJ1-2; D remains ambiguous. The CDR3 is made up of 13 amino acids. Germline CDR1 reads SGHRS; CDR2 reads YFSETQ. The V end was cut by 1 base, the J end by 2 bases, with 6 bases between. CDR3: CASSLRQNYGYTF. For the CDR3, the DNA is TGCGCCAGCAGCTTGCGCCAGAACTATGGCTACACCTTC.

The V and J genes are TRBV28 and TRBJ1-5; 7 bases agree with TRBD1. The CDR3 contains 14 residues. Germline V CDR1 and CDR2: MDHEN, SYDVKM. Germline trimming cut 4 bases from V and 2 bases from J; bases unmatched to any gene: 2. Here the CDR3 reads CASSSGTGNQPQHF. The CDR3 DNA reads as TGTGCCAGCAGTTCCGGGACAGGCAATCAGCCCCAGCATTTT.

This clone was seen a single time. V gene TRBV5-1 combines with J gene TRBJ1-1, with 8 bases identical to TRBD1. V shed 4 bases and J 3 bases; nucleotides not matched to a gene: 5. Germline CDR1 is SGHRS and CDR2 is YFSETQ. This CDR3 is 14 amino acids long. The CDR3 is CASSPQGGDTEAFF. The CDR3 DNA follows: TGCGCCAGCAGCCCACAGGGGGGTGACACTGAAGCTTTCTTT.

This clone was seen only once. The CDR3 region has the DNA TGTGCCAGCAAAGGGGCGGGGGAATCTGAAGCTTTCTTT. Translating it yields CASKGAGESEAFF. The V call is TRBV9, the J call TRBJ1-1, with D possibly matching TRBD1 (5 bases). The germline V and J ends were trimmed by 6 bases and 6 bases, with 15 bases remaining between them. CDR3 length: 13 amino acids. Germline V gene data show CDR1 as SGDLS and CDR2 as YYNGEE.

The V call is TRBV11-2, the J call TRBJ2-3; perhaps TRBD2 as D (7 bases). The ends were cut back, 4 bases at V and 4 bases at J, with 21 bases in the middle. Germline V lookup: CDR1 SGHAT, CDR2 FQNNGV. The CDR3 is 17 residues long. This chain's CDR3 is CASSWRGGGGGPDTQYF. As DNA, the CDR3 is TGTGCCAGCAGCTGGCGTGGCGGCGGGGGCGGTCCAGATACGCAGTATTTT.

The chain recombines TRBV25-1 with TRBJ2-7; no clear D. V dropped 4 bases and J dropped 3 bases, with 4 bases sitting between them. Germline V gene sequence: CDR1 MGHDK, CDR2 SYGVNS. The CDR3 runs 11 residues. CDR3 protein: CASSGGYEQYF. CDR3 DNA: TGTGCCAGCAGTGGCGGCTACGAGCAGTACTTC.

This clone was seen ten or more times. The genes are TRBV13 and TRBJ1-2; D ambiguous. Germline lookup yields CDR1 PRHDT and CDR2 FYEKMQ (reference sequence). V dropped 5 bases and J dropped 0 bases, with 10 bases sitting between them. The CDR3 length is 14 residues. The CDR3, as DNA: TGTGCCAGCAGCAAACGGACCTCTAACTATGGCTACACCTTC. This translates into CASSKRTSNYGYTF.

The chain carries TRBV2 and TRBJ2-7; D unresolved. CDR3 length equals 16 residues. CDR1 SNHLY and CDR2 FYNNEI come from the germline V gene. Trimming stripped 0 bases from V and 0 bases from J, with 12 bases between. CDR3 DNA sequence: TGTGCCAGCAGTGAAGCGCTTTTCCCCGACTCCTACGAGCAGTACTTC. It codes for CASSEALFPDSYEQYF.